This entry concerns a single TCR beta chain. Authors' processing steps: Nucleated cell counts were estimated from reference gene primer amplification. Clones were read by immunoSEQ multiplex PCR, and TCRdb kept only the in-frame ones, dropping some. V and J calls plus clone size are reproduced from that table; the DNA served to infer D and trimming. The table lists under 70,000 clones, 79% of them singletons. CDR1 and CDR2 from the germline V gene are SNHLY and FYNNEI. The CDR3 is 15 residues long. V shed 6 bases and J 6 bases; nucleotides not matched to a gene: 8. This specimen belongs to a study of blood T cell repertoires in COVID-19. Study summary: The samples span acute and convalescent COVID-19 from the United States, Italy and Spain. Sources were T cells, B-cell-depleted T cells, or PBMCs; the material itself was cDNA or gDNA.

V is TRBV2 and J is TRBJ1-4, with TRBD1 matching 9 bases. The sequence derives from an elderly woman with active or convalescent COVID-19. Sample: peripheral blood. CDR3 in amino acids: CASSYNRGRDEKLFF. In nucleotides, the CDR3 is TGTGCCAGCAGCTATAACAGGGGGCGTGATGAAAAACTGTTTTTT. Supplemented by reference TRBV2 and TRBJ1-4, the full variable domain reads EPEVTQTPSHQVTQMGQEVILRCVPISNHLYFYWYRQILGQKVEFLVSFYNNEISEKSEIFDDQFSVERPDGSNFTLKIRSTKLEDSAMYFCASSYNRGRDEKLFFGSGTQLSVL.